The rows below give T cell receptor beta chains drawn from one sample of a study of long-term antiretroviral therapy in people with HIV. Generated by immunoSEQ multiplex PCR, the TCRdb table keeps only in-frame clones and is missing some. The repertoire holds 35,000 to 45,000 clones, with around 83% as singletons. The sequences come from unsorted PBMCs, collected 1 year after starting antiretroviral therapy. The receptors derive from a man between 18 and 35 years old with HIV. The CDR3 runs from the conserved cysteine through the conserved F or W. The order of the fields is V gene, D gene, clone size, J gene, CDR3 DNA, CDR3 protein. The D gene is left open where the match is weak. Clone size appears in some rows only: once, few, many, or a class for an expanded clone.

V: TRBV9; D: TRBD2; size: -; J: TRBJ2-1; DNA: TGTGCCAGCAGCATGGGGACTAGCGGGAGGGCAAGGGATGAGCAGTTCTTC; CDR3: CASSMGTSGRARDEQFF
V: TRBV9; D: -; size: few; J: TRBJ1-1; DNA: TGTGCCAGCAGCGTAGGATCACAGGGCACGGAAGCTTTCTTT; CDR3: CASSVGSQGTEAFF
V: TRBV7-3; D: TRBD2; size: -; J: TRBJ2-3; DNA: TGTGCCAGCAGCCCGCGGGGGAGGACAGATACGCAGTATTTT; CDR3: CASSPRGRTDTQYF
V: TRBV4-1; D: -; size: -; J: TRBJ2-7; DNA: TGCGCCAGCAGCCAAGTATCAGGGCCATCCTACGAGCAGTACTTC; CDR3: CASSQVSGPSYEQYF
V: TRBV19; D: TRBD1; size: -; J: TRBJ2-7; DNA: TGTGCCAGTAGTATCGGGACAGGGACCTACGAGCAGTACTTC; CDR3: CASSIGTGTYEQYF
V: TRBV6-5; D: TRBD1; size: few; J: TRBJ2-2; DNA: TGTGCCAGCAGTTACGGGACAGGCAACACCGGGGAGCTGTTTTTT; CDR3: CASSYGTGNTGELFF
V: TRBV6-1; D: -; size: -; J: TRBJ1-3; DNA: TGTGCCAGCCGGACAGCTGGAAACACCATATATTTT; CDR3: CASRTAGNTIYF
V: TRBV4-1; D: TRBD1; size: few; J: TRBJ1-2; DNA: TGCGCCAGCAGCCAGGGGACAGGCGACGACTATGGCTACACCTTC; CDR3: CASSQGTGDDYGYTF
V: TRBV7-2; D: TRBD1; size: few; J: TRBJ1-1; DNA: TGTGCCAGCAGCTCGAGAGGGACAGGGGACTCTGAAGCTTTCTTT; CDR3: CASSSRGTGDSEAFF
V: TRBV5-8; D: -; size: -; J: TRBJ1-2; DNA: TGTGCCAGCAGCCTCCCCGGATTCTATGGCTACACCTTC; CDR3: CASSLPGFYGYTF
V: TRBV28; D: TRBD1; size: few; J: TRBJ1-1; DNA: TGTGCCAGCAGTTTGGGACAGGGTTGGAGCATACCTAAAGGCATGAACACTGAAGCTTTCTTT; CDR3: CASSLGQGWSIPKGMNTEAFF
V: TRBV4-1; D: -; size: -; J: TRBJ1-2; DNA: TGCGCCAGCAGCCAAGATCGGTTGGACTATGGCTACACCTTC; CDR3: CASSQDRLDYGYTF
V: TRBV10-3; D: -; size: -; J: TRBJ2-1; DNA: TGTGCCATCAGTGACGATGGGAGCTCCTACAATGAGCAGTTCTTC; CDR3: CAISDDGSSYNEQFF
V: TRBV4-2; D: TRBD2; size: -; J: TRBJ2-1; DNA: TGTGCCAGCAGCCAAGCACATAGCGGGGGGGCAGATGAGCAGTTCTTC; CDR3: CASSQAHSGGADEQFF
V: TRBV11-2; D: TRBD1; size: -; J: TRBJ2-3; DNA: TGTGCCAGCAGCCTTTTCTCTCGGACAGGGGGAAGCACAGATACGCAGTATTTT; CDR3: CASSLFSRTGGSTDTQYF
V: TRBV19; D: TRBD2; size: -; J: TRBJ2-1; DNA: TGTGCCAGTAGCAGGACTAGCGGGAGATACAATGAGCAGTTCTTC; CDR3: CASSRTSGRYNEQFF
V: TRBV27; D: TRBD1; size: few; J: TRBJ2-7; DNA: TGTGCCAGCAGTCCGCGACCGGGACAGGACTACGAGCAGTACTTC; CDR3: CASSPRPGQDYEQYF
V: TRBV6-6; D: -; size: once; J: TRBJ2-5; DNA: TGTGCCAGCACCTGGTCGGAGACCCAGTACTTC; CDR3: CASTWSETQYF
V: TRBV5-1; D: TRBD1; size: -; J: TRBJ1-1; DNA: TGCGCCAGCAGCCCCGGACAGGGACAGAACACTGAAGCTTTCTTT; CDR3: CASSPGQGQNTEAFF
V: TRBV13; D: -; size: -; J: TRBJ1-2; DNA: TGTGCCAGCAGCTACCGCTCGACAGAGCACTATGGCTACACCTTC; CDR3: CASSYRSTEHYGYTF
V: TRBV19; D: -; size: -; J: TRBJ2-2; DNA: TGTGCCAGTAGTATAGCCAAACAGAACGGGGAGCTGTTTTTT; CDR3: CASSIAKQNGELFF
V: TRBV19; D: -; size: -; J: TRBJ1-5; DNA: TGTGCCAGTAGTATGGAAAGGGCGGGGAGTCAGCCCCAGCATTTT; CDR3: CASSMERAGSQPQHF
V: TRBV27; D: -; size: -; J: TRBJ1-5; DNA: TGTGCCAGCAGTTTCGGTGCCTATCAGCCCCAGCATTTT; CDR3: CASSFGAYQPQHF
V: TRBV7-2; D: TRBD1; size: -; J: TRBJ1-1; DNA: TGTGCCAGCAGCTCGACAGGGGGCATGAACACTGAAGCTTTCTTT; CDR3: CASSSTGGMNTEAFF
V: TRBV7-6; D: -; size: -; J: TRBJ2-7; DNA: TGTGCCAGCAGCCCCGGGCAGGACACCGAGCAGTACTTC; CDR3: CASSPGQDTEQYF
V: TRBV29-1; D: -; size: -; J: TRBJ1-1; DNA: TGCAGCGTTGTTGCCTGGGGGCGGGAGGACACTGAAGCTTTCTTT; CDR3: CSVVAWGREDTEAFF
V: TRBV5-1; D: -; size: -; J: TRBJ2-5; DNA: TGCGCCAGCAGCTCCGATCTGTTAGGAGAGACCCAGTACTTC; CDR3: CASSSDLLGETQYF
V: TRBV9; D: TRBD2; size: -; J: TRBJ2-7; DNA: TGTGCCAGCAGCCCCGGACTAGCGGGAGTTCTCTCCTACGAGCAGTACTTC; CDR3: CASSPGLAGVLSYEQYF
V: TRBV4-3; D: -; size: -; J: TRBJ2-1; DNA: TGCGCCAGCAGCCAAGACGAAGGGGGGTACAATGAGCAGTTCTTC; CDR3: CASSQDEGGYNEQFF
V: TRBV7-8; D: TRBD2; size: -; J: TRBJ2-5; DNA: TGTGCCAGCAGCCCCCTGGCTAGCGGGGCCCAAGAGACCCAGTACTTC; CDR3: CASSPLASGAQETQYF
V: TRBV23-1; D: -; size: few; J: TRBJ1-2; DNA: TGCGCCAGCCCTGAGGGGACACCGGCTCCCACCTTC; CDR3: CASPEGTPAPTF
V: TRBV7-9; D: TRBD2; size: -; J: TRBJ2-1; DNA: TGTGCCAGCAGCTCGCCCCTAGCGGGGGAACACAACAATGAGCAGTTCTTC; CDR3: CASSSPLAGEHNNEQFF
V: TRBV7-2; D: -; size: -; J: TRBJ1-1; DNA: TGTGCCAGCAGCCTTTTGGGGCAGGGCGGCACTGAAGCTTTCTTT; CDR3: CASSLLGQGGTEAFF